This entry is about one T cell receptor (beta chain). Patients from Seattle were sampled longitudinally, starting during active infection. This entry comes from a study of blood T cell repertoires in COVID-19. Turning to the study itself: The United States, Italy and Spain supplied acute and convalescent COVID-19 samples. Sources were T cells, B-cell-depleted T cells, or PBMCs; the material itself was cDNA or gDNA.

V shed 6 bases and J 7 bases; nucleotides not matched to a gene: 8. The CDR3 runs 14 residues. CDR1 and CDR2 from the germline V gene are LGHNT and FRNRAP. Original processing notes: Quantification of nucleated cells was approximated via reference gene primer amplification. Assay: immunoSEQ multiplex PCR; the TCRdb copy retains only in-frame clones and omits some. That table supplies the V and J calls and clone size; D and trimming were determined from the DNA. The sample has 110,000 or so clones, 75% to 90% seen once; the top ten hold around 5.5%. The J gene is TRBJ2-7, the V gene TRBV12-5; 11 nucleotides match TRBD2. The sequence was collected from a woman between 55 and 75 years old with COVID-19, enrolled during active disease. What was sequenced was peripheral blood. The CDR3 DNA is TGTGCTAGTGGCACTAGCGGGGGTGCGGTGGAGCAGTACTTC. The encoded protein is CASGTSGGAVEQYF.